This T cell receptor (beta chain) originates from a study of Ad26.COV2.S vaccination and SARS-CoV-2 variants. About the research overall: By the intramuscular route, Ad26.COV2.S was given once, or twice 56 days apart. Study-level findings and limits: Placebo recipients and vaccine recipients were similar in non-spike TCR breadth. Vaccine recipients posted higher spike-specific TCR breadth than their placebo counterparts. The analyses of TCR breadth and depth may have understated the size of total T cell responses.

Trimming cost V 2 bases and J 3 bases, with 17 bases left between them. This CDR3 region has 16 residues. Germline V gives CDR1 SNHLY, CDR2 FYNNEI. The treatment was: some 20 received Ad26.COV2.S at low or high dose, single or two shots; about 5 received placebo; per-sample allocation not given. On day 63 after the first injection, vaccine and placebo recipients gave samples. Turning to this clone: Antigen specificity is unknown.

Assay used: immunoSEQ multiplex PCR; TCRdb lists only in-frame clones, some missing. Among around 320,000 clones listed, 86% were seen once. This rearrangement joins TRBV2 to TRBJ2-7; tentatively, D is TRBD1 or TRBD2 (5 bases each). The sequencing used peripheral blood, collected in a trial of Ad26.COV2.S vaccine versus placebo. This receptor was taken from a person between 18 and 59 years old who received the Ad26.COV2.S COVID-19 vaccine or a placebo. CDR3 sequence (DNA): TGTGCCAGCAGTGAATGGCCCGCAACAGGACTCTACGAGCAGTACTTC. It codes for CASSEWPATGLYEQYF. The complete variable domain, with remaining parts taken from reference TRBV2 and TRBJ2-7, reads EPEVTQTPSHQVTQMGQEVILRCVPISNHLYFYWYRQILGQKVEFLVSFYNNEISEKSEIFDDQFSVERPDGSNFTLKIRSTKLEDSAMYFCASSEWPATGLYEQYFGPGTRLTVT.